This T cell receptor (beta chain) was retrieved from a study of T cell repertoires in cytomegalovirus infection. Findings of the study overall: There were carriers of CMV plus the relevant HLA, and cumulative public TCR beta family frequency identified them.

TCRdb processed the reads anew with MiXCR; each CDR3 protein has one entry. The table lists about 830,000 distinct CDR3 sequences, about 31% of them singletons. Germline loops: CDR1 KGHDR, CDR2 SFDVKD. Trimming removed 5 bases at V and 6 bases at J, with 3 bases between. CDR3 length: 11 residues. As for this clonotype: What it binds is unknown. With a much larger clone just one base away, this may be a read error.

The chain carries TRBV24-1 and TRBJ2-2; D not resolved. This TCR derives from a human donor in good health (CMV status not recorded). Some clones in this sample may be carry-over from other donors' samples. Sequenced here: cultured CD8+ T cells from PBMCs, sampled from culture after CMV antigen stimulation. The CDR3 reads CATSVSGELFF. CDR3 DNA: TGTGCCACCAGTGTTTCCGGGGAGCTGTTTTTT.